This TCR beta chain was obtained from a study of blood T cell repertoires in COVID-19. Study background: Acute-phase and convalescent COVID-19 samples originated in the United States, Italy and Spain.

The V end was cut by 3 bases, the J end by 2 bases, with 12 bases between. The CDR3 consists of 14 residues. Germline CDR1 and CDR2: SGHRS and YFSETQ. Clones were sequenced by immunoSEQ multiplex PCR, and TCRdb holds only the in-frame ones, with some missing. The sample lists under 150,000 clones; about four fifths were seen once. In its sample, this clone was seen once. Source material: PBMCs or T cells enriched from blood (not recorded which). This TCR was recovered from a woman between 45 and 60 years old who had been exposed to COVID-19. This sequence joins TRBV5-1 and TRBJ2-7; the D gene is possibly TRBD2 (6 bases). Here the CDR3 reads CASSYRDSTYEQYF. CDR3 nucleotide sequence: TGCGCCAGCAGCTACCGGGACTCCACCTACGAGCAGTACTTC.